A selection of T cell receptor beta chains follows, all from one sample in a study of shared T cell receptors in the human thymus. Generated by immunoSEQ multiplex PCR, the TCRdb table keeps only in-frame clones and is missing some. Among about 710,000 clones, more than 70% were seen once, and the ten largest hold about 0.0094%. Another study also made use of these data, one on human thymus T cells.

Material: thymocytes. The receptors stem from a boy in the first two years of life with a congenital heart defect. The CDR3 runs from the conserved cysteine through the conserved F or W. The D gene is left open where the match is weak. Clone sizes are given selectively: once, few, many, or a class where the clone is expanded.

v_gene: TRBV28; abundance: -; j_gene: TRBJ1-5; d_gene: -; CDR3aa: CASSLYGRSNQPQHF; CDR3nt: TGTGCCAGCAGTTTGTACGGGAGAAGCAATCAGCCCCAGCATTTT
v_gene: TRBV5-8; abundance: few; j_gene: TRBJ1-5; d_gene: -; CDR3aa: CASSLRPDYSNQPQHF; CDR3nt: TGTGCCAGCAGCTTGAGGCCAGACTATAGCAATCAGCCCCAGCATTTT
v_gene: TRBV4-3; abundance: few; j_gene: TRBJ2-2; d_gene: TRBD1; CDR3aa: CASSQGPTGTVTGELFF; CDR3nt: TGCGCCAGCAGCCAAGGACCAACCGGGACAGTCACCGGGGAGCTGTTTTTT
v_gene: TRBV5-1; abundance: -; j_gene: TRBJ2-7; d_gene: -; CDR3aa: CASSPDSGNEQYF; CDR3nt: TGCGCCAGCAGCCCCGACAGTGGCAACGAGCAGTACTTC
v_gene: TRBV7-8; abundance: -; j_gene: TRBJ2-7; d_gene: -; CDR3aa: CASSLTRPFYEQYF; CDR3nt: TGTGCCAGCAGCTTAACTAGGCCGTTCTACGAGCAGTACTTC
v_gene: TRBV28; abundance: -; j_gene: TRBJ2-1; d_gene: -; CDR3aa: CASSLYGGLNPDNEQFF; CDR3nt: TGTGCCAGCAGTTTATACGGAGGGCTCAATCCCGACAATGAGCAGTTCTTC
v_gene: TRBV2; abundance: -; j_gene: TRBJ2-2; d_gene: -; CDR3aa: CAAWTANTGELFF; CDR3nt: TGTGCCGCTTGGACAGCGAACACCGGGGAGCTGTTTTTT
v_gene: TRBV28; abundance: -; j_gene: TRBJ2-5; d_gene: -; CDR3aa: CASSLLAGGEKETQYF; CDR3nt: TGTGCCAGCAGTTTATTAGCAGGCGGGGAGAAAGAGACCCAGTACTTC
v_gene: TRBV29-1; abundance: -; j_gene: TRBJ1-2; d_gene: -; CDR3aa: CSATGSYGYTF; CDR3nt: TGCAGCGCCACAGGGTCCTATGGCTACACCTTC
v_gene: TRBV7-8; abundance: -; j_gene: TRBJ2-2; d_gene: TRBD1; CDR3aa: CASSQRTGTNTGELFF; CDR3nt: TGTGCCAGCAGCCAGAGGACAGGAACGAACACCGGGGAGCTGTTTTTT
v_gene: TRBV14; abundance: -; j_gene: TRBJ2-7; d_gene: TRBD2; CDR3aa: CASSSGPPYEQYF; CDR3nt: TGTGCCAGCAGTAGCGGGCCCCCCTACGAGCAGTACTTC
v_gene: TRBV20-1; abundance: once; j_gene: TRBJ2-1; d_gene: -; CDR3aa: CKAGQYNEQFF; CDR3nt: TGCAAAGCGGGCCAATACAATGAGCAGTTCTTC
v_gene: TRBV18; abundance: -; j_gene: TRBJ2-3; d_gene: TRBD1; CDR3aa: CASSHTRDREVDTQYF; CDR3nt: TGTGCCAGCTCACACACCCGGGACAGGGAGGTGGATACGCAGTATTTT
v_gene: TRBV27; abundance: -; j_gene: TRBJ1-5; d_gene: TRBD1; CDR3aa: CASRTGASGGQPQHF; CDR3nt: TGTGCCAGCAGGACAGGGGCGTCCGGGGGGCAGCCCCAGCATTTT
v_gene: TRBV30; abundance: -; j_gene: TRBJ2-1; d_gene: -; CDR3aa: CAPPGEQFF; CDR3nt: TGTGCCCCCCCGGGTGAGCAGTTCTTC
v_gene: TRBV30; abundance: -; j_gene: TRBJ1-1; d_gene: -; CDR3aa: CAWNPWDKHLPEGEPEAFF; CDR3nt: TGTGCCTGGAACCCCTGGGACAAACATTTACCAGAGGGGGAGCCTGAAGCTTTCTTT
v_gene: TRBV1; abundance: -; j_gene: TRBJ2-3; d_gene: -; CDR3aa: CTSSQRPRLAEPPLFTDTQYF; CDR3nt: TGCACCAGCAGCCAGAGGCCCCGCCTAGCGGAGCCGCCTCTTTTCACAGATACGCAGTATTTT
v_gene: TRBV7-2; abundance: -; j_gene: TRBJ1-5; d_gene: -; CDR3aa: CASSLRVGNQPQHF; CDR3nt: TGTGCCAGCAGCTTACGAGTTGGCAATCAGCCCCAGCATTTT
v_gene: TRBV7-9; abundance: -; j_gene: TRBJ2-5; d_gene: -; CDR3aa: CASSFSLGYQETQYF; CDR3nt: TGTGCCAGCAGCTTTTCACTTGGTTACCAAGAGACCCAGTACTTC
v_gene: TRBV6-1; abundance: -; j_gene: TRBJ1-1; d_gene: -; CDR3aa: CASSVTMKEEDAEAFF; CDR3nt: TGTGCCAGCAGTGTGACGATGAAGGAGGAGGACGCTGAAGCTTTCTTT
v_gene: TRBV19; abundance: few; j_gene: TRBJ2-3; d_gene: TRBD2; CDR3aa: CASTALAGVDTQYF; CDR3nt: TGTGCCAGTACCGCACTAGCGGGGGTGGATACGCAGTATTTT
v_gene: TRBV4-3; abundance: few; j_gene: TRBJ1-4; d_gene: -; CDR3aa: CASSLTGRGSYEKLFF; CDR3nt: TGCGCCAGCAGCCTGACGGGGCGGGGATCTTATGAAAAACTGTTTTTT
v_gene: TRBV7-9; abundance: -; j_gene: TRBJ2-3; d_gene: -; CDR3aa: CASSLGHLKPDTQYF; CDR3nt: TGTGCCAGCAGCTTAGGACACCTAAAACCAGATACGCAGTATTTT
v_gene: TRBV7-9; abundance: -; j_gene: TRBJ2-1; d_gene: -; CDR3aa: CASSLEVSGGPDYNEQFF; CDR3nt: TGTGCCAGCAGCTTAGAAGTTTCGGGGGGCCCCGACTACAATGAGCAGTTCTTC
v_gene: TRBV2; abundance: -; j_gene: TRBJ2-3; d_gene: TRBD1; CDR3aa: CASDRETRDTQYF; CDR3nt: TGTGCCAGCGACAGGGAAACGAGAGATACGCAGTATTTT
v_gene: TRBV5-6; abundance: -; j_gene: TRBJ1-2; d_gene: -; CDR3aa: CASSFRARGRYGYTF; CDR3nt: -
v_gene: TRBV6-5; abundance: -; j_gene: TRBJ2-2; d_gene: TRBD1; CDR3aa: CASSRDRMTGELFF; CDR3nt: TGTGCCAGCAGTCGGGACAGGATGACCGGGGAGCTGTTTTTT
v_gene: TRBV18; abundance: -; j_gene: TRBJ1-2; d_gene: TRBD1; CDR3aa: CASSPAGQAGYGYTF; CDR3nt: TGTGCCAGCTCCCCCGCTGGACAGGCTGGCTATGGCTACACCTTC
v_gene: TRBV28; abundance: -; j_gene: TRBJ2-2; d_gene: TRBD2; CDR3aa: CASSGRSGMLTGELFF; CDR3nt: TGTGCCAGCAGTGGCCGTAGCGGGATGTTAACCGGGGAGCTGTTTTTT
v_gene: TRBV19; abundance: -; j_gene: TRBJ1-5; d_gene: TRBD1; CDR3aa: CASTMTGPNNQPQHF; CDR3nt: TGTGCCAGTACCATGACAGGGCCGAACAATCAGCCCCAGCATTTT
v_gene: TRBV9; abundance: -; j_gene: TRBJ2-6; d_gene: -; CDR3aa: CASSVSPPGSGANVLTF; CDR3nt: TGTGCCAGCAGCGTAAGCCCTCCGGGTTCTGGGGCCAACGTCCTGACTTTC
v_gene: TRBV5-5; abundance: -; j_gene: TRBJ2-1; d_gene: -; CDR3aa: CASSPDPTSSYNEQFF; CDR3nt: TGTGCCAGCAGTCCGGACCCAACTAGCTCCTACAATGAGCAGTTCTTC
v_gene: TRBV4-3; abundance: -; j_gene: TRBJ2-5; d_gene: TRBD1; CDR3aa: CASSQEKGAQETQYF; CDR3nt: TGCGCCAGCAGCCAAGAAAAGGGGGCCCAAGAGACCCAGTACTTC
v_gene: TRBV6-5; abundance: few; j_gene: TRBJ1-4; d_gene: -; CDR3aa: CATADRKSTNEKLFF; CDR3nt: TGTGCCACCGCGGACAGAAAATCAACTAATGAAAAACTGTTTTTT
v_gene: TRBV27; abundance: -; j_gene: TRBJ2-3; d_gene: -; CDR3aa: CASSPDRLAIYTDTQYF; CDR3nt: TGTGCCAGCAGCCCTGACCGCCTAGCAATCTACACAGATACGCAGTATTTT
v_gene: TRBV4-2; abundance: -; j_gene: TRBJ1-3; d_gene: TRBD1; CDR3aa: CASSQGTGISGNTIYF; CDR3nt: TGTGCCAGCAGCCAAGGGACAGGAATATCTGGAAACACCATATATTTT
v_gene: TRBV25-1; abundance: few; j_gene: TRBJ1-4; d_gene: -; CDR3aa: CASSEFPNRAPNEKLFF; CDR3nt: TGTGCCAGCAGTGAATTCCCCAACAGGGCTCCTAATGAAAAACTGTTTTTT
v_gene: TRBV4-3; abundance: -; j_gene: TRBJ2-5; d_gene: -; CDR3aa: CASSQESSSGQFQETQYF; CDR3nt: TGCGCCAGCAGCCAAGAGAGTTCTAGCGGACAGTTCCAAGAGACCCAGTACTTC
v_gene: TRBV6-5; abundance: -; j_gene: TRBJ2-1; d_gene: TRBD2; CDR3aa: CASSYSGRVYNEQFF; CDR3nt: TGTGCCAGCAGTTATAGCGGGAGGGTCTACAATGAGCAGTTCTTC
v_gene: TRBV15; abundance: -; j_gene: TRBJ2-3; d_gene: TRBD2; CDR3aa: CATSRPLAGEGTQYF; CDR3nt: TGTGCCACCAGCAGACCACTAGCGGGAGAGGGTACGCAGTATTTT
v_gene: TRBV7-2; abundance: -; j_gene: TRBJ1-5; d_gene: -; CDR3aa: CASSPHPLDSSNQPQHF; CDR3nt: TGTGCCAGCAGCCCACACCCCCTGGACAGTAGCAATCAGCCCCAGCATTTT
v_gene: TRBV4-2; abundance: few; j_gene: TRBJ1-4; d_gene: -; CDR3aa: CASSQEATAATNEKLFF; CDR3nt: TGTGCCAGCAGCCAAGAGGCAACAGCAGCAACTAATGAAAAACTGTTTTTT
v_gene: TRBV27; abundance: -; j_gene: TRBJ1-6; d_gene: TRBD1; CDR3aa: CASSQPGTGGPISYNSPLHF; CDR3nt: TGTGCCAGCAGTCAACCCGGGACAGGGGGCCCTATCTCCTATAATTCACCCCTCCACTTT
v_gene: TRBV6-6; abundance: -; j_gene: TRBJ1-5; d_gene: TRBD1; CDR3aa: CASSPQGNQPQHF; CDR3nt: TGTGCCAGCAGTCCACAGGGGAATCAGCCCCAGCATTTT
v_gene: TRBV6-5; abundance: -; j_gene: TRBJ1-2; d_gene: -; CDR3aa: CASSYADFYGYTF; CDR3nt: TGTGCCAGCAGTTACGCGGATTTCTATGGCTACACCTTC